The following is a TCR beta chain sequence with its context. These data come from a study of blood T cell repertoires in COVID-19. Study information: Samples of COVID-19 (acute and convalescent) were obtained from the United States, Italy and Spain. The analysed material was cDNA or gDNA that came from T cells, B-cell-depleted T cells, or PBMCs.

TCRdb keeps only in-frame clones here, not all; method: immunoSEQ multiplex PCR. The table shows 63,000 or so clones, with roughly 82% occurring only once. The V gene's germline CDR1 is SGHNT and CDR2 YYREEE (reference sequence). CDR3 length: 14 amino acids. V gave up 5 bases and J gave up 6 bases, with 14 bases separating them. The source is a human donor in a cohort sampled during active COVID-19. The specimen sequenced was peripheral blood. The rearrangement links TRBV5-4 to TRBJ2-2, with D hard to call. CDR3: CASSYDIKAGELFF. The CDR3 DNA follows: TGTGCCAGCAGTTACGACATTAAGGCCGGGGAGCTGTTTTTT.